This entry lists 28 T cell receptor beta chains sequenced from one sample in a study of regulatory T cells in long-lasting Graves disease. The authors built TCR beta libraries using iRepertoire HTBI primers and Arm-PCR of CDR3 regions. In TCRdb, the multiplex PCR reads were re-called with MiXCR into one record per CDR3 protein. This sample has fewer than 650,000 distinct CDR3 sequences, with roughly 15% found just once. Time point in this sample: newly diagnosed GD, antithyroid drugs for less than 3 months. The TCR library used RNA extracted from PBMCs. These data also featured in a second study, about T cells in Graves' hyperthyroidism and ophthalmopathy.

Specimen: peripheral blood mononuclear cells (PBMCs), collected at new diagnosis, from a patient treated with antithyroid drugs. The receptor set was obtained from a young woman with Graves disease.

Many counts were recorded for this clonotype. The chain combines TRBV28 with TRBJ2-5; 9 bases align to TRBD1. Germline V gives CDR1 MDHEN, CDR2 SYDVKM. This CDR3 region has 17 residues. V shed 4 bases, J shed 3 bases, and the junction held 12 bases outside the gene matches. CDR3 sequence (DNA): TGTGCCAGCAGTTCTCCCCGACAGGGGGGAATAGAAGAGACCCAGTACTTC. Amino acids: CASSSPRQGGIEETQYF.

This clonotype has at least ten counts. J is TRBJ2-3 and V is TRBV10-3, with D perhaps being TRBD1 or TRBD2 (5 bases each). Trimming stripped 2 bases from V and 0 bases from J, with 9 bases between. This CDR3 has 15 amino acids. The V gene's germline CDR1 is ENHRY and CDR2 SYGVKD. For the CDR3, the DNA is TGTGCCATCAGTGAGGGGGGTTCTAGCACAGATACGCAGTATTTT. Its translation is CAISEGGSSTDTQYF.

This clonotype was seen at least ten times. This chain joins TRBV28 and TRBJ1-5; no clear D. V was trimmed by 1 base and J by 7 bases, leaving 14 bases between them. CDR3 size: 15 residues. From germline, CDR1 is MDHEN and CDR2 SYDVKM. The CDR3 sequence is CASSLYGAGGQPQHF. As DNA, the CDR3 is TGTGCCAGCAGTTTATATGGTGCGGGTGGCCAGCCCCAGCATTTT.

There are a few counts of this clonotype. V is TRBV30 and J is TRBJ2-7; D is unclear. Between the trimmed V and J ends, which lost 4 bases and 0 bases, there was a span of 13 bases. This CDR3 is 14 amino acids long. Germline V gene lookup returns CDR1 GTSNPN and CDR2 SVGIG (reference sequence). For the CDR3, the DNA is TGTGCCTGGAAACCCAGCGTCCACTCCTACGAGCAGTACTTC. As protein: CAWKPSVHSYEQYF.

The V call is TRBV29-1, the J call TRBJ1-2; no clear D gene. The germline V gene encodes CDR1 SQVTM and CDR2 ANQGSEA. This CDR3 is built from 10 residues. V was trimmed by 4 bases and J by 7 bases, leaving 7 bases between them. The CDR3 nucleotides are TGCAGCGTTGGGGCGGCTGGCTACACCTTC. This sequence encodes CSVGAAGYTF. The entire variable domain, with the rest obtained from reference TRBV29-1 and TRBJ1-2, is as follows: SAVISQKPSRDICQRGTSLTIQCQVDSQVTMMFWYRQQPGQSLTLIATANQGSEATYESGFVIDKFPISRPNLTFSTLTVSNMSPEDSSIYLCSVGAAGYTFGSGTRLTVV.

V and J are TRBV28 and TRBJ2-3, with 9 bases identical to TRBD1. Judging by the DNA end, TRBJ2-5 fits better; the J call may be wrong. This CDR3 contains 16 residues. Germline V gene data show CDR1 as MDHEN and CDR2 as SYDVKM. The CDR3 sequence is CASSLQGAGPRETQYF. The CDR3 DNA follows: TGTGCCAGCAGCCTACAGGGGGCAGGGCCGCGGGAGACCCAGTACTTC.

The V and J genes are TRBV9 and TRBJ2-7; 8 positions match TRBD1. CDR1 and CDR2 (germline): SGDLS, YYNGEE. The J segment lost 5 bases and the V segment lost 4 bases, leaving 11 bases of the junction unmatched. CDR3 length: 15 residues. The CDR3 bases are TGTGCCAGCAGCTCACCGGGACAGGCGGTTCACGAGCAGTACTTC. It codes for CASSSPGQAVHEQYF.

This clonotype was seen a few times. The chain recombines TRBV7-9 with TRBJ2-7, with D unclear. Trimming took 1 base from V and 4 from J, leaving 26 bases between them. CDR1 and CDR2 (germline): SEHNR, FQNEAQ (reference sequence). The CDR3 is made up of 19 amino acids. In DNA, the CDR3 is TGTGCCAGCAGCTTAGATTCCCTGGGGTCTGACGGGCGATTATACGAGCAGTACTTC. This translates into CASSLDSLGSDGRLYEQYF.

Ten or more counts support this clonotype. This sequence joins TRBV2 and TRBJ1-2; D might be TRBD1 (6 bases). Germline V gene lookup returns CDR1 SNHLY and CDR2 FYNNEI. This CDR3 is built from 13 residues. The ends were cut back, 7 bases at V and 0 bases at J, with 9 bases in the middle. CDR3 sequence (DNA): TGTGCCAGCAATCAGGGGCCTAACTATGGCTACACCTTC. As protein: CASNQGPNYGYTF. Together with reference TRBV2 and TRBJ1-2, the CDR3 gives the full variable domain: EPEVTQTPSHQVTQMGQEVILRCVPISNHLYFYWYRQILGQKVEFLVSFYNNEISEKSEIFDDQFSVERPDGSNFTLKIRSTKLEDSAMYFCASNQGPNYGYTFGSGTRLTVV.

This clonotype was observed many times. V gene TRBV29-1 combines with J gene TRBJ1-1; D remains ambiguous. CDR3 length: 13 residues. V was trimmed by 6 bases and J by 1 base, leaving 12 bases between them. Per germline, CDR1 SQVTM and CDR2 ANQGSEA. The CDR3 DNA reads as TGCAGCGTCGCCCGGTCCCGGAACACTGAAGCTTTCTTT. It encodes CSVARSRNTEAFF.

The chain combines TRBV18 with TRBJ1-2; D not resolved. There are 13 residues in the CDR3. Trimming took off 3 bases at V and 5 bases at J, with 10 bases between the two ends. CDR1 KGHSH and CDR2 LQKENI come from the germline V gene. The CDR3 sequence: CASSPLRHYGYTF. In DNA, the CDR3 is TGTGCCAGCTCACCGCTGCGGCATTATGGCTACACCTTC.

This clonotype has ten or more counts. This chain links TRBV20-1 with TRBJ2-7, with D possibly TRBD1 on 5 matching bases. CDR3 length equals 13 residues. Germline-derived CDR1 and CDR2 are DFQATT and SNEGSKA (reference sequence). V was cut by 2 bases and J by 6 bases, with 14 bases left in between. This CDR3 reads CSARIPLGAEQYF. Here the CDR3 DNA reads TGCAGTGCTAGAATCCCCCTTGGGGCCGAGCAGTACTTC.

The rearrangement uses TRBV5-8 and TRBJ1-6; D not certain. The length of the CDR3 is 14 residues. In germline, CDR1 is SGHTS, CDR2 YDEGEE. The V gene lost 3 bases and the J gene lost 9 bases, with 13 bases spanning the gap. The CDR3 loop is CASSSLIPGSPLHF. CDR3 DNA sequence: TGTGCCAGCAGCTCACTGATACCCGGTTCACCCCTCCACTTT.

This clonotype was seen many times. The chain recombines TRBV6-2 or TRBV6-3 with TRBJ2-4; possible D gene TRBD2, 5 bases. This CDR3 has 14 amino acids. V dropped 4 bases and J dropped 9 bases, with 16 bases sitting between them. The germline CDR1 and CDR2 sequences are MNHEY and SVGEGT. The CDR3 DNA is TGTGCCAGCAGTTCCGGTCCCCCCAGCGGCATTCAGTACTTC. Translated, it gives CASSSGPPSGIQYF.

Only one count was recorded for this clonotype. V gene TRBV4-1 combines with J gene TRBJ2-1; no clear D gene. V lost 4 bases and J lost 5, with 9 bases in between. From germline, CDR1 is MGHRA and CDR2 YSYEKL. The CDR3 extends over 13 amino acids. As DNA, the CDR3 is TGCGCCAGCAGCCCTTGGGTGGACAATGAGCAGTTCTTC. Residues: CASSPWVDNEQFF.

In its sample, this clonotype was seen many times. The chain has TRBV6-1 and TRBJ1-1, with 8 bases aligning to TRBD1. V lost 7 bases, J lost 0 bases, and 7 bases stayed unmatched. The germline V gene encodes CDR1 MNHNS and CDR2 SASEGT. The CDR3 loop spans 15 amino acids. The CDR3 loop is CASNSGQGLNTEAFF. CDR3 sequence (DNA): TGTGCCAGCAATTCCGGACAGGGCTTGAACACTGAAGCTTTCTTT.

This clonotype was seen at least ten times. The CDR3 region is CASRSGTGGYYEQYF. The DNA for the CDR3 is TGTGCCAGCAGGTCCGGGACAGGGGGCTACTACGAGCAGTACTTC. This chain links TRBV28 with TRBJ2-7; 12 bases fit TRBD1. Germline trimming cut 6 bases from V and 3 bases from J; bases unmatched to any gene: 6. The germline gives CDR1 MDHEN, CDR2 SYDVKM. This CDR3 is built from 15 residues.

This clonotype turned up a few times. The chain uses TRBV6-5 and TRBJ2-7; TRBD2 matches at 10 bases. Germline V gives CDR1 MNHEY, CDR2 SVGAGI. The CDR3 spans 15 residues. The J segment lost 4 bases and the V segment lost 2 bases, leaving 5 bases of the junction unmatched. The CDR3 region has the DNA TGTGCCAGCAGTTACGCTCTAGCGGGAGTGTACGAGCAGTACTTC. Translated, it gives CASSYALAGVYEQYF.

V and J are TRBV18 and TRBJ1-4; D is ambiguous. The CDR3 consists of 15 residues. Per germline, CDR1 KGHSH and CDR2 LQKENI. Deletions cut 2 bases from V and 0 bases from J, with 7 bases between. The CDR3 sequence is CASSPSSSTNEKLFF. CDR3 bases: TGTGCCAGCTCACCATCCAGTTCAACTAATGAAAAACTGTTTTTT.

This rearrangement joins TRBV11-2 to TRBJ2-3, with D perhaps matching TRBD2 (6 bases). The CDR3 runs 13 residues. V was cut by 4 bases and J by 4 bases, with 9 bases left in between. Germline V CDR1 and CDR2: SGHAT, FQNNGV. The CDR3 region has the DNA TGTGCCAGCAGCTCCGGGAGTTCAGATACGCAGTATTTT. It is translated as CASSSGSSDTQYF.

The table lists this clonotype with many counts. This chain uses TRBV6-1 with TRBJ2-1; 10 bases fit TRBD2. The CDR3 totals 15 residues. CDR1 and CDR2 from the germline V gene are MNHNS and SASEGT. Trimming at V came to 4 bases and at J to 4 bases, leaving 4 bases not matched to a gene. DNA for the CDR3: TGTGCCAGCAGTGCAACTAGCGGGGTTTACAATGAGCAGTTCTTC. Its translation: CASSATSGVYNEQFF.

This clonotype was counted only a few times. CDR3 sequence reads: CATSDSEGGGYTF. In DNA, the CDR3 is TGTGCCACCAGTGATTCAGAGGGAGGAGGCTACACCTTC. The chain joins TRBV24-1 to TRBJ1-2; D call uncertain. The germline gives CDR1 KGHDR, CDR2 SFDVKD. This CDR3 contains 13 residues. The germline V and J ends were trimmed by 2 bases and 8 bases, with 11 bases remaining between them.

This clonotype was recorded many times. The V call is TRBV14, the J call TRBJ1-6; no firm D call. The V end lost 1 base, the J end lost 9 bases, and 7 bases lay between the germline ends. The CDR3 is 13 amino acids. Germline V gives CDR1 SGHDN, CDR2 FVKESK. The CDR3 DNA is TGTGCCAGCAGCCAAGTAGAGGGTTCACCCCTCCACTTT. As protein: CASSQVEGSPLHF.

This clonotype appeared once. The chain is built from TRBV20-1 and TRBJ1-1, with D possibly matching TRBD1 (6 bases). Deletions cut 2 bases from V and 1 base from J, with 20 bases between. CDR1 and CDR2 from the germline V gene are DFQATT and SNEGSKA (reference sequence). There are 17 residues in the CDR3. CDR3 protein: CSARPLSGEDWNTEAFF. Here the CDR3 DNA reads TGCAGTGCTAGACCTCTTTCAGGGGAGGATTGGAACACTGAAGCTTTCTTT.

Ten or more counts support this clonotype. This chain uses TRBV6-1 with TRBJ1-1; D possibly corresponds to TRBD1 (6 bases). This CDR3 is built from 12 residues. Per germline, CDR1 MNHNS and CDR2 SASEGT. Trimming removed 9 bases from V and 4 bases from J, with 12 bases in between. CDR3 sequence reads: CASSRGATEAFF. The CDR3 nucleotides are TGTGCCAGTAGCAGGGGTGCCACTGAAGCTTTCTTT.

This clonotype has at least ten counts. The chain links TRBV24-1 to TRBJ1-2, with a tentative D call TRBD1 (5 bases). CDR1 is KGHDR and CDR2 is SFDVKD in the germline V gene. Trimming stripped 4 bases from V and 5 bases from J, with 13 bases between. The CDR3 loop spans 14 amino acids. The CDR3 nucleotides read TGTGCCACCAGTGACTGGGGGGACCCTTATGGCTACACCTTC. This sequence encodes CATSDWGDPYGYTF.

The chain joins TRBV9 to TRBJ2-2, with D hard to call. With 0 bases removed from V and 0 bases from J, the gap between germline ends came to 6 bases. This CDR3 has 15 amino acids. The germline CDR1 and CDR2 sequences are SGDLS and YYNGEE. Here the CDR3 reads CASSVGRTNTGELFF. DNA for the CDR3: TGTGCCAGCAGCGTAGGAAGGACGAACACCGGGGAGCTGTTTTTT. The variable domain in full, with the rest retrieved from reference TRBV9 and TRBJ2-2, is DSGVTQTPKHLITATGQRVTLRCSPRSGDLSVYWYQQSLDQGLQFLIQYYNGEERAKGNILERFSAQQFPDLHSELNLSSLELGDSALYFCASSVGRTNTGELFFGEGSRLTVL.

The gene calls are TRBV11-2 and TRBJ2-3; 8 bases are a match to TRBD2. The CDR3 is 17 amino acids. CDR1 SGHAT and CDR2 FQNNGV come from the germline V gene. The V gene end was trimmed by 5 bases and the J gene end by 3 bases; junction bases not matched to a gene: 13. The CDR3 reads CASSLRPREGLTDTQYF. CDR3 sequence (DNA): TGTGCCAGCAGCCTACGGCCCCGGGAGGGCCTGACAGATACGCAGTATTTT.